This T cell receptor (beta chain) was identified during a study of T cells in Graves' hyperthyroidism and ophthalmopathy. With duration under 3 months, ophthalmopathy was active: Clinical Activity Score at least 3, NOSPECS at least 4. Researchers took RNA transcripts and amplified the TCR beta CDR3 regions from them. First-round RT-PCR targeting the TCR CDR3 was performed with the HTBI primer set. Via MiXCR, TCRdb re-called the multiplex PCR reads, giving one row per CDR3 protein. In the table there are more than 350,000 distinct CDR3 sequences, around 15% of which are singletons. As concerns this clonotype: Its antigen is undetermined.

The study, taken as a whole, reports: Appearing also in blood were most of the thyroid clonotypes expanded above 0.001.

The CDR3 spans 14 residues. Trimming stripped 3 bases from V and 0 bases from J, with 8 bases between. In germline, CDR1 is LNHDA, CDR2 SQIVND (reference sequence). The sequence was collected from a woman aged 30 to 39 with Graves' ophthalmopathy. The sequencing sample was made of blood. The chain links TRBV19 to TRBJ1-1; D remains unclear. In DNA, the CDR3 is TGTGCCAGTAGTATCCAGGTGGTGAACACTGAAGCTTTCTTT. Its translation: CASSIQVVNTEAFF. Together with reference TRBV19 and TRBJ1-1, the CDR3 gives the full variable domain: DGGITQSPKYLFRKEGQNVTLSCEQNLNHDAMYWYRQDPGQGLRLIYYSQIVNDFQKGDIAEGYSVSREKKESFPLTVTSAQKNPTAFYLCASSIQVVNTEAFFGQGTRLTVV.